The T cell receptor beta chain described here comes from a study of blood T cell repertoires in COVID-19. Study information: Samples taken during acute and convalescent COVID-19 were collected in the United States, Italy and Spain.

This clone was recorded only once. Study processing details: Estimation of nucleated cell counts was performed using reference gene primer amplification. Measured with immunoSEQ multiplex PCR; TCRdb has only the in-frame clones, and not every one. The V and J calls and the clone size are those of that table, but D and trimming were determined from the DNA. The sample records 250,000 to 300,000 clones, 80% to 95% being singletons. CDR1 and CDR2 from the germline V gene are SGDLS and YYNGEE. The CDR3 has 16 amino acids. The V gene end was trimmed by 4 bases and the J gene end by 4 bases; junction bases not matched to a gene: 3. Patients from Seattle were sampled longitudinally, starting during active infection.

The chain joins TRBV9 to TRBJ2-2; 14 bases agree with TRBD2. The sequencing input was peripheral blood. The receptor was isolated from a woman in her 30s with COVID-19, enrolled during active disease. The CDR3: CASSSGLAGVTGELFF. CDR3 in DNA: TGTGCCAGCAGCTCGGGACTAGCGGGAGTCACCGGGGAGCTGTTTTTT.